The rows below give T cell receptor beta chains drawn from one sample of a study of T cells expressing NK-cell markers. Reanalyzing the 5' RACE reads, TCRdb keeps one entry per CDR3 protein, without DNA. In total, the table holds hundreds of thousands of distinct CDR3 sequences. The material sequenced was blood T cells: a sorted CD56 or NKG2C T cell subset, CD4+ or CD8+ T cells, or bulk PBMC T cells (not recorded which). The receptors originated from a woman between 18 and 69 years old in good health. Both conserved end residues are part of each CDR3. Fields, in order: V gene, J gene, CDR3 length, CDR3 protein.

TRBV20-1,TRBJ1-2,14,CSARDGRANYGYTF
TRBV12-3/TRBV12-4,TRBJ1-2,15,CASSLLLWGNYGYTF
TRBV20-1,TRBJ1-1,11,CSARGNTEAFF
TRBV20-1,TRBJ2-5,14,CSARAASTQETQYF
TRBV11-2,TRBJ2-4,17,CASSILNAGLAKNIQYF
TRBV4-3,TRBJ1-6,15,CASRPNAGNSSPLHF
TRBV4-2,TRBJ1-6,16,CASSQEWARVNSPLHF
TRBV21-1,TRBJ1-2,16,CASSKELESHHYGYTF
TRBV6-2/TRBV6-3,TRBJ2-7,15,CASSYRAVPGYEQYF
TRBV9,TRBJ2-3,16,CASSPRGDSYTDTQYF
TRBV18,TRBJ2-1,16,CASSPLTTPANNEQFF
TRBV4-2,TRBJ1-2,15,CASSQAVGGNYGYTF
TRBV5-6,TRBJ2-2,17,CASSSILGRANTGELFF
TRBV3-1,TRBJ2-1,17,CASSQTQLAGVGNEQFF
TRBV12-3/TRBV12-4,TRBJ2-7,14,CASSPSGISYEQYF
TRBV20-1,TRBJ2-3,16,CSAFPGAGVSTDTQYF
TRBV5-6,TRBJ1-1,15,CASSWAGQGTTEAFF
TRBV4-2,TRBJ2-5,15,CASSQDRRGQETQYF
TRBV6-2/TRBV6-3,TRBJ2-1,20,CASIPPVASGGTHHYNEQFF
TRBV18,TRBJ2-3,16,CASSFSSGRNTDTQYF
TRBV20-1,TRBJ2-5,15,CSASPTSGAQETQYF
TRBV4-1,TRBJ2-4,15,CASSSNPVAKNIQYF
TRBV6-1,TRBJ2-3,14,CASGLTPKADTQYF
TRBV12-3/TRBV12-4,TRBJ1-3,17,CASSPGQGWRTGNTIYF
TRBV29-1,TRBJ2-4,14,CSARLAGGVNIQYF
TRBV6-1,TRBJ2-3,16,CASSPGTRVPPDTQYF
TRBV7-2,TRBJ2-6,16,CASSFQPARGANVLTF
TRBV7-9,TRBJ2-2,15,CASSSRARNTGELFF
TRBV7-2,TRBJ1-1,15,CASSHDLGIGSEAFF
TRBV12-3/TRBV12-4,TRBJ1-6,15,CASTGFSLYNSPLHF
TRBV5-5,TRBJ2-2,15,CASSRTNTNTGELFF
TRBV18,TRBJ2-6,17,CASSPGGPMAGANVLTF
TRBV11-2,TRBJ2-5,15,CASSSGTSGEETQYF
TRBV7-2,TRBJ2-2,15,CASSLGQMNTGELFF
TRBV25-1,TRBJ2-7,17,CASSDNIPTGNSYEQYF
TRBV20-1,TRBJ2-1,17,CSAGTSGRALSYNEQFF
TRBV5-1,TRBJ2-3,15,CASSLVAASTDTQYF
TRBV18,TRBJ1-1,14,CASSPVTVDTEAFF
TRBV15,TRBJ2-1,15,CATSPLAGFDNEQFF
TRBV3-1,TRBJ2-2,15,CASSPASGRAGELFF
TRBV6-1,TRBJ2-2,13,CASRFSVAGELFF
TRBV20-1,TRBJ1-2,12,CSAIRPGDGYTF
TRBV20-1,TRBJ2-3,15,CSATRRTGAADTQYF
TRBV3-1,TRBJ1-2,13,CASSLGTANGYTF
TRBV15,TRBJ2-1,12,CATNLGYNEQFF
TRBV7-3,TRBJ2-3,14,CASSLTGPTDTQYF
TRBV7-2,TRBJ2-4,15,CASSTGQGRRHIQYF
TRBV12-3/TRBV12-4,TRBJ1-5,16,CASSRVGKGGNQPQHF
TRBV7-8,TRBJ2-7,14,CASSLAEMTYEQYF